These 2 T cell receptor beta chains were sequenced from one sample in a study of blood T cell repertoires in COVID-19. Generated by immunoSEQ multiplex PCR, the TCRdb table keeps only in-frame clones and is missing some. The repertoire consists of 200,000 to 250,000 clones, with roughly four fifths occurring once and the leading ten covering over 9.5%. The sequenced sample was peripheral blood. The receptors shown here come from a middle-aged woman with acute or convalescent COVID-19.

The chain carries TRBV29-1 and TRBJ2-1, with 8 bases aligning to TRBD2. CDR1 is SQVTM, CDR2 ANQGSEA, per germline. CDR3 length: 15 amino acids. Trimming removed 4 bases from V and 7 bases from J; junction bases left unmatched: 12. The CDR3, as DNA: TGCAGCGTTGTAGGGTCGGGAGGGGGTGGTAATGAGCAGTTCTTC. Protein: CSVVGSGGGGNEQFF.

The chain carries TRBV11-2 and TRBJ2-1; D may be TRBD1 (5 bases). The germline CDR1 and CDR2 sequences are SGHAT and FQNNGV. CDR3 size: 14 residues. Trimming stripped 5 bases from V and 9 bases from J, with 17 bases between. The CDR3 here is CASSLLSGYGEQFF. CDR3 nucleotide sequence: TGTGCCAGCAGCCTTTTGTCAGGGTACGGTGAGCAGTTCTTC.